Given below is one T cell receptor (beta chain) in context. Profiling relied on immunoSEQ multiplex PCR, and the TCRdb table lists in-frame clones only, not all of them. The sample has roughly 60,000 clones, just over 85% seen once. The length of the CDR3 is 15 residues. The junction had 10 bases not matched to a gene; V was cut back by 7 bases and J by 2 bases. In germline, CDR1 is SNHLY, CDR2 FYNNEI. The data originate from a study of OX40 agonist ivuxolimab in advanced cancers. Material: CD4+ or CD8+ T cells sorted from blood, obtained in a trial of the OX40 agonist ivuxolimab. The chain couples TRBV2 to TRBJ2-5; 7 positions agree with TRBD2. The TCR sequence derives from an adult with an advanced solid tumor such as melanoma, head and neck, liver or kidney cancer. The CDR3 sequence is CASTQERGIQETQYF. The CDR3 DNA follows: TGTGCCAGCACACAGGAGCGGGGTATTCAAGAGACCCAGTACTTC. Drawing the rest from reference TRBV2 and TRBJ2-5, the complete variable domain is EPEVTQTPSHQVTQMGQEVILRCVPISNHLYFYWYRQILGQKVEFLVSFYNNEISEKSEIFDDQFSVERPDGSNFTLKIRSTKLEDSAMYFCASTQERGIQETQYFGPGTRLLVL.